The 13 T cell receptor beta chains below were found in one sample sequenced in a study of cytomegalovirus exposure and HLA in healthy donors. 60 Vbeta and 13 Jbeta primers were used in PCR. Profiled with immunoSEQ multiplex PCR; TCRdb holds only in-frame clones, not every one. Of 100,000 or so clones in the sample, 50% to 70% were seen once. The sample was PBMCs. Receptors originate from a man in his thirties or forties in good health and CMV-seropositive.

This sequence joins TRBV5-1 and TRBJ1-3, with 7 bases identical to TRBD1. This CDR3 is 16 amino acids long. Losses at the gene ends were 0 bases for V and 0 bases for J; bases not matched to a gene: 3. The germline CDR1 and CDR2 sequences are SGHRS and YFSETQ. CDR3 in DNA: TGCGCCAGCAGCTTGGTAGGACAGGCCTCTGGAAACACCATATATTTT. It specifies CASSLVGQASGNTIYF.

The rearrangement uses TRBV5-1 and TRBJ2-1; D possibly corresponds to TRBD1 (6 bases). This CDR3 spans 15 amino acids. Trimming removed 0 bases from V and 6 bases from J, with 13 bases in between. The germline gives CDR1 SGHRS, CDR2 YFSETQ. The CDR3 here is CASSLVQGRGNEQFF. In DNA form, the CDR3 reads TGCGCCAGCAGCTTGGTACAGGGCCGGGGCAATGAGCAGTTCTTC.

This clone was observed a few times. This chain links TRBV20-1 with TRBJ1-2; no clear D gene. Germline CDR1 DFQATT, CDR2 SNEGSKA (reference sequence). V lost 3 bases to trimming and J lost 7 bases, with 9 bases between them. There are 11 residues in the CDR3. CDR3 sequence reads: CSASEGGGYTF. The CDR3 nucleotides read TGCAGTGCTAGCGAGGGAGGTGGCTACACCTTC.

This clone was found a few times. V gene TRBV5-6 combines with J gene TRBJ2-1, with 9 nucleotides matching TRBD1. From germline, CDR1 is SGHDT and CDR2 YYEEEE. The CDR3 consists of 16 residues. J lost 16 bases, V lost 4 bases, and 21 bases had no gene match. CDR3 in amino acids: CASSPGTGLVWGRGFF. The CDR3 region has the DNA TGTGCCAGCAGCCCGGGGACAGGGCTAGTTTGGGGGCGAGGATTCTTC.

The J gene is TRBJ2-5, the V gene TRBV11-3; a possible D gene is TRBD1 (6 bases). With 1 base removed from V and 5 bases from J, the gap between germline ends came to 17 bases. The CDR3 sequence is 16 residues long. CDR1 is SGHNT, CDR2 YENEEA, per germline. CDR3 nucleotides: TGTGCCAGCAGCTTAGGGGGTGTGGGGGCGTTGGAGACCCAGTACTTC. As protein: CASSLGGVGALETQYF.

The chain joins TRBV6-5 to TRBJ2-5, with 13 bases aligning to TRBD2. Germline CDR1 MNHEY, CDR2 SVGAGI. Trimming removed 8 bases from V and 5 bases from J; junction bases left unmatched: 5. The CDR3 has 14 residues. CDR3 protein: CASGGTSGEETQYF. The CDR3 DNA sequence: TGTGCCAGCGGAGGGACTAGCGGGGAGGAGACCCAGTACTTC.

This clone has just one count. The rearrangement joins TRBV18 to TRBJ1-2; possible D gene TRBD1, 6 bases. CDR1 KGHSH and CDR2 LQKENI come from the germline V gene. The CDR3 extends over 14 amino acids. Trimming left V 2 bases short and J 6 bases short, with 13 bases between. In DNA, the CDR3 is TGTGCCAGCTCACCAAGGACAGAGGGCGATGGCTACACCTTC. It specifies CASSPRTEGDGYTF.

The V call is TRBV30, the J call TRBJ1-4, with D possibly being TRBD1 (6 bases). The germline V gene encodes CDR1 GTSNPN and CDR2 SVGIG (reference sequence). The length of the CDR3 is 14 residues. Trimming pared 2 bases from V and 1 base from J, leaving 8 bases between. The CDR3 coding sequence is TGTGCCTGGAGTCTAGGGGGAACTAATGAAAAACTGTTTTTT. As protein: CAWSLGGTNEKLFF.

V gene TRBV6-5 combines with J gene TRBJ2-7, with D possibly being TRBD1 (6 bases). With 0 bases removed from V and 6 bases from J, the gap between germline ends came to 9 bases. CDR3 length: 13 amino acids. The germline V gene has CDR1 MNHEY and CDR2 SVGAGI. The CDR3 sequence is CASSYSKGVEQYF. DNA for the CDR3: TGTGCCAGCAGTTACTCGAAGGGGGTCGAGCAGTACTTC.

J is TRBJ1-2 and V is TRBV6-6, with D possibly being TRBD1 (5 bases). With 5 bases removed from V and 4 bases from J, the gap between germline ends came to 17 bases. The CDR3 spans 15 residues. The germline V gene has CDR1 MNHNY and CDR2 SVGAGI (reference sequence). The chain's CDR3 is CASSQTQDRFYGYTF. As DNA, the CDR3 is TGTGCCAGCAGTCAAACACAGGATAGATTCTATGGCTACACCTTC.

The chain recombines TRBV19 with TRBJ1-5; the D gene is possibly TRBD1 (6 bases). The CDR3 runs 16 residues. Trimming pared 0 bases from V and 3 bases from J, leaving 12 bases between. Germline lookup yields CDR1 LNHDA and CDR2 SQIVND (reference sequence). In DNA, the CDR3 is TGTGCCAGTAGTATAGATCCTCAGGGGTTCAATCAGCCCCAGCATTTT. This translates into CASSIDPQGFNQPQHF.

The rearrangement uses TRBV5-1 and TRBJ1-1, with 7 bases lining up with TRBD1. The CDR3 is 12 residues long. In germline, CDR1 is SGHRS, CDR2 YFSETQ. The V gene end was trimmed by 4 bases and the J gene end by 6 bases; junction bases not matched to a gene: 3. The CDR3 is CASSQGGAEAFF. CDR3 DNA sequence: TGCGCCAGCAGCCAGGGGGGCGCTGAAGCTTTCTTT.

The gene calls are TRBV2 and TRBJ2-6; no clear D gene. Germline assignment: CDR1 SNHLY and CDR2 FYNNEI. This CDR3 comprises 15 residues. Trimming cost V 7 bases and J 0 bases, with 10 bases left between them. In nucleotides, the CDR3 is TGTGCCAGCAAACCCACTTTCTCTGGGGCCAACGTCCTGACTTTC. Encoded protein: CASKPTFSGANVLTF.